The entry below describes one TCR beta chain. The entry originates in a study of T and B cells in COVID-19 patients. TRB was amplified from roughly 250-500 ng of blood genomic DNA. BIOMED2 TRB-A/B primer pools were used in multiplex TRB PCR. TCRdb reanalysed the multiplex PCR reads using MiXCR and keeps one entry per CDR3 protein. The sample holds about 14,000 distinct CDR3 sequences, under 30% seen once. The specimen was blood. This clonotype was sampled from a human donor who had recovered from COVID-19.

The CDR3 is CASSFRDRESNSPLHF. CDR3 coding DNA: TGTGCCAGCAGCTTCCGGGACAGGGAGTCTAATTCACCCCTCCACTTT. The chain recombines TRBV11-2 with TRBJ1-6, with 9 bases that match TRBD1. Germline V CDR1 and CDR2: SGHAT, FQNNGV. V lost 3 bases and J lost 6; bases outside the gene matches: 6. The CDR3 is made up of 16 amino acids.